The 23 T cell receptor beta chains below were found in one sample sequenced in a study of cytomegalovirus exposure and HLA in healthy donors (dated by TCRdb to about 2017). The method was the immunoSEQ multiplex PCR assay. For the multiplex PCR, a mixture combining 60 forward primers for TCR Vbeta segments and 13 reverse primers for TCR Jbeta segments was used. The table comes from immuneACCESS by way of TCRdb, which keeps in-frame sequences with V and J called. Part of the clones is missing from these tables; in studies checked, under half for an unresolved V gene and the rest for unknown reasons. The sample has 55,000 to 65,000 clones on record, 70% to 75% of them singletons. 6.8% of the sample comes from the top ten. Sequenced input: PBMCs. These receptor sequences come from a man aged 25 to 40 in good health and CMV-seropositive.

This chain joins TRBV11-2 and TRBJ2-7, with a possible D match to TRBD1 (6 bases). Germline loops: CDR1 SGHAT, CDR2 FQNNGV. CDR3 size: 15 residues. V was cut by 1 base and J by 3 bases, with 13 bases left in between. The CDR3 DNA follows: TGTGCCAGCAGCTTAGGATTTGACAGGCGCTACGAGCAGTACTTC. Translating it yields CASSLGFDRRYEQYF. The full variable domain, completed using reference TRBV11-2 and TRBJ2-7, is EAGVAQSPRYKIIEKRQSVAFWCNPISGHATLYWYQQILGQGPKLLIQFQNNGVVDDSQLPKDRFSAERLKGVDSTLKIQPAKLEDSAVYLCASSLGFDRRYEQYFGPGTRLTVT.

This chain links TRBV9 with TRBJ2-3, with D unresolved. With 1 base removed from V and 2 bases from J, the gap between germline ends came to 8 bases. This CDR3 contains 14 residues. CDR1 and CDR2 from the germline V gene are SGDLS and YYNGEE. CDR3 nucleotides: TGTGCCAGCAGCGTAAACAGCTACACAGATACGCAGTATTTT. Translated: CASSVNSYTDTQYF.

The gene calls are TRBV7-2 and TRBJ1-4; 9 bases are a match to TRBD1. The J segment lost 2 bases and the V segment lost 6 bases, leaving 4 bases of the junction unmatched. Germline assignment: CDR1 SGHTA and CDR2 FQGNSA. The CDR3 runs 15 residues. The chain's CDR3 is CASRSGQGTNEKLFF. The CDR3 coding sequence is TGTGCCAGCAGATCCGGACAGGGGACTAATGAAAAACTGTTTTTT. Variable domain in full (rest from reference TRBV7-2 and TRBJ1-4): GAGVSQSPSNKVTEKGKDVELRCDPISGHTALYWYRQSLGQGLEFLIYFQGNSAPDKSGLPSDRFSAERTGGSVSTLTIQRTQQEDSAVYLCASRSGQGTNEKLFFGSGTQLSVL.

This rearrangement joins TRBV5-1 to TRBJ1-1; D is possibly TRBD1 (6 bases). Trimming pared 3 bases from V and 5 bases from J, leaving 8 bases between. The CDR3 is 12 amino acids. Germline V gene lookup returns CDR1 SGHRS and CDR2 YFSETQ. CDR3 residues: CASSSDRTEAFF. CDR3 sequence (DNA): TGCGCCAGCAGCTCCGACAGGACTGAAGCTTTCTTT.

This clone was recorded once. V usage is TRBV5-8 and J usage is TRBJ2-7; 7 nucleotides agree with TRBD1. V gave up 4 bases and J gave up 2 bases; unmatched junction bases: 3. The CDR3 length is 13 residues. In germline, CDR1 is SGHTS, CDR2 YDEGEE. CDR3 coding DNA: TGTGCCAGCAGCGAAAGGGGGCCCTACGAGCAGTACTTC. Its protein is CASSERGPYEQYF.

In this sample, this clone turned up a few times. The gene calls are TRBV27 and TRBJ1-2; TRBD1 is a possible D gene (6 bases). The CDR3 covers 13 residues. Trimming took off 4 bases at V and 4 bases at J, with 10 bases between the two ends. Germline CDR1 MNHEY, CDR2 SMNVEV (reference sequence). The CDR3 loop reads CASSSQGSYGYTF. CDR3 nucleotides: TGTGCCAGCAGTTCGCAGGGGAGCTATGGCTACACCTTC.

This chain uses TRBV7-8 with TRBJ1-2; TRBD1 might be the D (5 bases). The CDR3 runs to 14 residues. In germline, CDR1 is SGHVS, CDR2 FQNEAQ. V was clipped by 4 bases and J by 5 bases, with 14 bases between them. The CDR3 DNA reads as TGTGCCAGCAGCTCCCTGACAGAGTCTTATGGCTACACCTTC. Protein product: CASSSLTESYGYTF.

The rearrangement joins TRBV9 to TRBJ2-3; TRBD1 aligns across 9 bases. Trimming took 0 bases from V and 7 from J; bases not matched to a gene: 12. CDR3 length: 17 residues. In germline, CDR1 is SGDLS, CDR2 YYNGEE. CDR3 DNA sequence: TGTGCCAGCAGCGTAGTGGGGGACAGGGCTAAAGCCCATACGCAGTATTTT. As protein: CASSVVGDRAKAHTQYF.

The gene calls are TRBV7-9 and TRBJ1-1; 7 nucleotides match TRBD1. CDR3 length: 15 amino acids. The V gene's germline CDR1 is SEHNR and CDR2 FQNEAQ (reference sequence). J gave up 12 bases and V 6 bases, and 19 bases lay outside the gene matches. In nucleotides, the CDR3 is TGTGCCAGCAGTACATCAGTCGGGCGGGACAGTGGGACTTTCTTT. Protein sequence: CASSTSVGRDSGTFF.

This clone was counted only a few times. V usage is TRBV19 and J usage is TRBJ2-6; D is unclear. The ends were cut back, 3 bases at V and 0 bases at J, with 12 bases in the middle. The CDR3 has 17 amino acids. The germline CDR1 and CDR2 sequences are LNHDA and SQIVND (reference sequence). CDR3 amino acids: CASSMSIGSSGANVLTF. The CDR3 DNA reads as TGTGCCAGTAGTATGAGTATCGGTAGCTCTGGGGCCAACGTCCTGACTTTC.

CDR3 protein: CASSLDRWAGQPPNTIYF. The CDR3 region has the DNA TGTGCCAGCAGCTTAGATCGTTGGGCGGGACAGCCTCCAAACACCATATATTTT. The chain uses TRBV11-2 and TRBJ1-3, with TRBD1 identical over 7 bases. The CDR3 has 18 amino acids. The V and J ends lost 0 bases and 6 bases, in that order; junction bases with no gene match: 14. CDR1 SGHAT and CDR2 FQNNGV come from the germline V gene.

The count of this clone is one. The chain links TRBV11-2 to TRBJ2-5; TRBD2 agrees at 7 bases. Per germline, CDR1 SGHAT and CDR2 FQNNGV. With V trimmed by 1 base and J by 5 bases, 10 bases remained unmatched. This CDR3 has 16 amino acids. This chain's CDR3 is CASSLGGSLGGETQYF. CDR3 sequence (DNA): TGTGCCAGCAGCTTAGGGGGCTCCTTGGGAGGGGAGACCCAGTACTTC.

This chain joins TRBV6-4 and TRBJ2-7, with 7 bases matching TRBD1. Germline lookup yields CDR1 MRHNA and CDR2 SNTAGT. V lost 6 bases and J lost 2; bases outside the gene matches: 19. The CDR3 is 18 residues long. The CDR3 bases are TGTGCCAGCAGCCCGAGCCCGAGGGGGCACCTTGGCACCTACGAGCAGTACTTC. It is translated as CASSPSPRGHLGTYEQYF.

The rearrangement joins TRBV10-1 to TRBJ2-7; D is perhaps TRBD1 (6 bases). The CDR3 is made up of 14 amino acids. V lost 8 bases to trimming and J lost 0 bases, with 14 bases between them. Looked up from germline, CDR1 is WNHNN and CDR2 is SYGVQD (reference sequence). CDR3 bases: TGCGCCAGCCTCCCGGACAGTCCCTCCTACGAGCAGTACTTC. Encoded protein: CASLPDSPSYEQYF.

The rearrangement uses TRBV7-2 and TRBJ2-4; D is undetermined. V lost 4 bases and J 0 bases, leaving 10 bases between the germline ends. CDR1 and CDR2 (germline): SGHTA, FQGNSA. The CDR3 consists of 15 residues. The CDR3 loop reads CASSSTVLAKNIQYF. CDR3 nucleotides: TGTGCCAGCAGCTCAACGGTCTTAGCCAAAAACATTCAGTACTTC.

The chain has TRBV7-9 and TRBJ2-1; D is unclear. The CDR3 runs 13 residues. The germline CDR1 and CDR2 sequences are SEHNR and FQNEAQ (reference sequence). The V and J ends lost 10 bases and 3 bases respectively, with 13 bases between them. For the CDR3, the DNA is TGTGCCACCAGGAGTCTTCGCTACAATGAGCAGTTCTTC. Translating it yields CATRSLRYNEQFF.

This chain links TRBV6-5 with TRBJ2-7; 9 bases fit TRBD2. The CDR3 totals 15 residues. CDR1 and CDR2 (germline): MNHEY, SVGAGI. After removal of 5 bases from V and 0 bases from J, the junction contained 5 bases not matched to a gene. The CDR3 here is CASSVLAGSSYEQYF. The CDR3 region has the DNA TGTGCCAGCAGTGTACTAGCGGGCTCCTCCTACGAGCAGTACTTC.

J is TRBJ1-5 and V is TRBV19; D possibly corresponds to TRBD1 (6 bases). This CDR3 is 15 amino acids long. V lost 5 bases, J lost 2 bases, and 13 bases lay in between. Germline CDR1 and CDR2: LNHDA and SQIVND (reference sequence). This chain's CDR3 is CASSLGAGGNQPQHF. For the CDR3, the DNA is TGTGCCAGTAGTTTGGGGGCCGGTGGCAATCAGCCCCAGCATTTT.

The rearrangement uses TRBV12-5 and TRBJ2-1, with 8 nucleotides matching TRBD1. The CDR3 consists of 16 residues. J was trimmed by 0 bases and V by 0 bases; bases with no gene match: 1. Germline V gives CDR1 LGHNT, CDR2 FRNRAP. Written as DNA, the CDR3 is TGTGCTAGTGGTTTGGTTGGACAGGGCTCCTACAATGAGCAGTTCTTC. This sequence encodes CASGLVGQGSYNEQFF.

This sequence joins TRBV7-2 and TRBJ2-3; 8 nucleotides align to TRBD2. The germline V gene encodes CDR1 SGHTA and CDR2 FQGNSA. V dropped 0 bases and J dropped 8; count of bases not matched to a gene: 19. The CDR3 loop spans 19 amino acids. CDR3 coding DNA: TGTGCCAGCAGCTTAGCGCTGGCCCCCGGGGGTAGCGGGGTTGGTACGCAGTATTTT. Translation: CASSLALAPGGSGVGTQYF.

This chain joins TRBV4-3 and TRBJ1-2, with D tentatively TRBD1 (5 bases). The CDR3 length is 16 residues. Trimming shortened V by 0 bases and J by 4 bases, and 15 bases separated the two germline ends. The germline CDR1 and CDR2 sequences are LGHNA and YSLEER. CDR3 residues: CASSQDEQGGAYGYTF. Here the CDR3 DNA reads TGCGCCAGCAGCCAAGATGAGCAGGGAGGTGCCTATGGCTACACCTTC.

The chain is built from TRBV21-1 and TRBJ2-2; the D segment call TRBD2 is taken from the table without a DNA check. TRBV21-1 is assigned pseudogene status. The CDR3 contains 13 residues. CDR3 in DNA: TGTGCCAGCCCCCGGAGCGGGGGTGGGGAGCTGTTTTTT. Translated, it gives CASPRSGGGELFF.

J is TRBJ2-1 and V is TRBV6-4; 11 bases line up with TRBD1. From germline, CDR1 is MRHNA and CDR2 SNTAGT. V was pared by 3 bases and J by 2 bases, with 0 bases of the junction left unmatched. CDR3 length: 15 residues. The CDR3 bases are TGTGCCAGCAGTGAGGGACAGGGGGCCTACAATGAGCAGTTCTTC. Protein product: CASSEGQGAYNEQFF.